These 32 T cell receptor beta chains were all obtained from the same sample, sequenced in a study of regulatory T cells in long-lasting Graves disease. As for time point: persistent/refractory GD, antithyroid drugs over 5 years with positive TRAb. RNA extracted from PBMCs served as the sequencing template. Combining iRepertoire HTBI primers with Arm-PCR of CDR3 regions, the authors built TCR beta libraries. Using its own MiXCR run on the multiplex PCR reads, TCRdb lists one record per CDR3 protein. The data contain 650,000 to 700,000 distinct CDR3 sequences, about 30% of them singletons. The source was peripheral blood mononuclear cells (PBMCs), collected when the disease was refractory, from a patient treated with antithyroid drugs. Receptor source: a female donor with Graves disease.

This clonotype has just a few counts. The rearrangement joins TRBV20-1 to TRBJ1-3, with D uncertain. In germline, CDR1 is DFQATT, CDR2 SNEGSKA (reference sequence). The CDR3 contains 15 residues. Trimming pared 0 bases from V and 0 bases from J, leaving 9 bases between. The CDR3 spells CSARDAGPSGNTIYF. The CDR3 DNA reads as TGCAGTGCTAGAGATGCAGGTCCCTCTGGAAACACCATATATTTT.

The gene calls are TRBV5-1 and TRBJ2-2; D not resolved. The CDR3 contains 15 residues. Germline V lookup: CDR1 SGHRS, CDR2 YFSETQ. V was clipped by 4 bases and J by 7 bases, with 17 bases between them. The CDR3 is CASSPIQLLGGELFF. In DNA, the CDR3 is TGCGCCAGCAGCCCGATTCAGCTTCTAGGCGGGGAGCTGTTTTTT. The full variable domain, rest sourced from reference TRBV5-1 and TRBJ2-2, is KAGVTQTPRYLIKTRGQQVTLSCSPISGHRSVSWYQQTPGQGLQFLFEYFSETQRNKGNFPGRFSGRQFSNSRSEMNVSTLELGDSALYLCASSPIQLLGGELFFGEGSRLTVL.

This clonotype turned up a few times. For the CDR3, the DNA is TGTGCCAGCAGCCGCGACAGGGTCTCTGGAAACACCATATATTTT. This sequence encodes CASSRDRVSGNTIYF. V gene TRBV7-2 combines with J gene TRBJ1-3; the match to TRBD1 covers 7 bases. Germline CDR1 SGHTA, CDR2 FQGNSA. Unmatched junction bases numbered 4, after V lost 5 bases and J lost 0 bases. The CDR3 sequence is 15 residues long.

CDR3: CASSESWGLSYNEQFF. CDR3 sequence (DNA): TGCGCCAGCAGTGAGTCATGGGGTCTGTCCTACAATGAGCAGTTCTTC. V usage is TRBV10-2 and J usage is TRBJ2-1; D ambiguous. This CDR3 is 16 amino acids long. V dropped 0 bases and J dropped 1 base, with 10 bases sitting between them. Germline V lookup: CDR1 WSHSY, CDR2 SAAADI.

The sample holds a few counts of this clonotype. V is TRBV12-3 or TRBV12-4 and J is TRBJ2-5; possible D gene TRBD2, 5 bases. The CDR3 runs 15 residues. V lost 6 bases and J lost 5, with 19 bases in between. CDR3 sequence (DNA): TGTGCCAGCAGCCAGACTACTAGTATGGACGAGACCCAGTACTTC. This translates into CASSQTTSMDETQYF.

Only a few counts were recorded for this clonotype. CDR3: CASSRQGQNYGYTF. DNA of the CDR3: TGTGCCAGCAGTCGCCAGGGACAGAACTATGGCTACACCTTC. The chain employs TRBV27 and TRBJ1-2; 7 bases fit TRBD1. The CDR3 runs to 14 residues. Germline CDR1 is MNHEY and CDR2 is SMNVEV (reference sequence). J was trimmed by 2 bases and V by 5 bases; bases with no gene match: 5.

The chain links TRBV27 to TRBJ2-7, with 7 nucleotides matching TRBD1. J lost 3 bases, V lost 8 bases, and 10 bases had no gene match. The CDR3 consists of 14 residues. Germline V CDR1 and CDR2: MNHEY, SMNVEV (reference sequence). In DNA form, the CDR3 reads TGTGCCAGCGGTAAGACAGGGAACTACTACGAGCAGTACTTC. Translation: CASGKTGNYYEQYF.

V is TRBV7-9 and J is TRBJ1-1; D possibly corresponds to TRBD1 (6 bases). This CDR3 is 15 amino acids long. The germline CDR1 and CDR2 sequences are SEHNR and FQNEAQ (reference sequence). V lost 5 bases and J 1 base, leaving 14 bases between the germline ends. As DNA, the CDR3 is TGTGCCAGCAGCCCAAGAAGGACAGAGAACACTGAAGCTTTCTTT. This encodes CASSPRRTENTEAFF. The whole variable domain, filled in from reference TRBV7-9 and TRBJ1-1, reads DTGVSQNPRHKITKRGQNVTFRCDPISEHNRLYWYRQTLGQGPEFLTYFQNEAQLEKSRLLSDRFSAERPKGSFSTLEIQRTEQGDSAMYLCASSPRRTENTEAFFGQGTRLTVV.

The chain has TRBV7-2 and TRBJ2-7, with D unresolved. From germline, CDR1 is SGHTA and CDR2 FQGNSA. The CDR3 extends over 14 amino acids. The V and J ends lost 2 bases and 5 bases respectively, with 13 bases between them. The CDR3 nucleotides read TGTGCCAGCAGCTTATCGACCGAGTTCGACGAGCAGTACTTC. Translating gives CASSLSTEFDEQYF.

The chain links TRBV30 to TRBJ1-5; D gene ambiguous. V lost 1 base and J lost 4, with 11 bases in between. The CDR3 sequence is 14 residues long. The germline gives CDR1 GTSNPN, CDR2 SVGIG (reference sequence). CDR3 nucleotides: TGTGCCTGGAGTGCCCGGACCGGGAATCAGCCCCAGCATTTT. It yields the protein CAWSARTGNQPQHF.

In its sample, this clonotype was seen many times. The chain carries TRBV12-3 or TRBV12-4 and TRBJ1-1; D not certain. The CDR3 is 13 residues long. Trimming took off 5 bases at V and 0 bases at J, with 7 bases between the two ends. The CDR3 loop is CASSRFMNTEAFF. CDR3 bases: TGTGCCAGCAGTCGATTTATGAACACTGAAGCTTTCTTT.

The rearrangement joins TRBV28 to TRBJ1-1; D may be TRBD1 (6 bases). V gave up 5 bases and J gave up 1 base, with 14 bases separating them. This CDR3 contains 15 residues. Germline loops: CDR1 MDHEN, CDR2 SYDVKM. CDR3 loop: CASSTQGVSNTEAFF. CDR3 sequence (DNA): TGTGCCAGCAGTACACAGGGAGTGTCGAACACTGAAGCTTTCTTT.

This clonotype occurred many times. This rearrangement joins TRBV28 to TRBJ1-2; a possible D gene is TRBD1 (5 bases). V was shortened by 5 bases and J by 0 bases, with 10 bases between the two germline ends. The CDR3 totals 14 residues. Germline V gene sequence: CDR1 MDHEN, CDR2 SYDVKM. The CDR3, as DNA: TGTGCCAGCAGTAAGAGGGGCGCTAACTATGGCTACACCTTC. It specifies CASSKRGANYGYTF.

This chain links TRBV6-1 with TRBJ1-1; D remains unclear. The CDR3 is made up of 13 amino acids. CDR1 and CDR2 (germline): MNHNS, SASEGT. V lost 7 bases and J 4 bases, leaving 13 bases between the germline ends. The CDR3 loop is CASTPLGFTEAFF. The CDR3 bases are TGTGCCAGCACTCCTTTAGGTTTCACTGAAGCTTTCTTT.

This clonotype was counted a few times. The V call is TRBV24-1, the J call TRBJ2-7; D is unclear. The CDR3 spans 14 residues. V dropped 3 bases and J dropped 7 bases, with 15 bases sitting between them. Germline values: CDR1 KGHDR, CDR2 SFDVKD. The CDR3 here is CATSDGPLLREQYF. The CDR3 DNA follows: TGTGCCACCAGTGATGGACCACTCCTTCGGGAGCAGTACTTC.

This clonotype has a handful of counts. The chain carries TRBV12-3 or TRBV12-4 and TRBJ1-4; 9 bases match TRBD1. The V segment lost 7 bases and the J segment 8 bases; nucleotides outside the gene matches: 11. The length of the CDR3 is 15 residues. The CDR3 is CASTLTGTGKEKLFF. CDR3 in DNA: TGTGCCAGCACCTTAACCGGGACAGGGAAGGAAAAACTGTTTTTT.

CDR3: CASSYSGGHREETQYF. DNA for the CDR3: TGTGCCAGCAGTTACTCGGGAGGACACCGAGAAGAGACCCAGTACTTC. This chain links TRBV6-6 with TRBJ2-5, with a weak D call TRBD2 (6 bases). With 0 bases removed from V and 3 bases from J, the gap between germline ends came to 14 bases. This CDR3 is 16 amino acids long. Germline CDR1 and CDR2: MNHNY and SVGAGI (reference sequence).

This clonotype was picked up many times. The genes are TRBV5-6 and TRBJ1-5; D is undetermined. CDR3 size: 15 residues. Germline V CDR1 and CDR2: SGHDT, YYEEEE. V was shortened by 1 base and J by 5 bases, with 13 bases between the two germline ends. CDR3 sequence reads: CASSLISRQDQPQHF. DNA for the CDR3: TGTGCCAGCAGCTTGATCTCCAGGCAGGATCAGCCCCAGCATTTT. Supplemented by reference TRBV5-6 and TRBJ1-5, the full variable domain reads DAGVTQSPTHLIKTRGQQVTLRCSPKSGHDTVSWYQQALGQGPQFIFQYYEEEERQRGNFPDRFSGHQFPNYSSELNVNALLLGDSALYLCASSLISRQDQPQHFGDGTRLSIL.

This clonotype appeared a single time. This rearrangement joins TRBV30 to TRBJ1-1; unclear D gene. The ends were cut back, 0 bases at V and 8 bases at J, with 10 bases in the middle. The CDR3 length is 12 residues. Germline V gene data show CDR1 as GTSNPN and CDR2 as SVGIG (reference sequence). The CDR3 sequence is CAWSVSSREAFF. In nucleotides, the CDR3 is TGTGCCTGGAGTGTATCGTCTAGGGAAGCTTTCTTT. The complete variable domain, with remaining parts taken from reference TRBV30 and TRBJ1-1, reads SQTIHQWPATLVQPVGSPLSLECTVEGTSNPNLYWYRQAAGRGLQLLFYSVGIGQISSEVPQNLSASRPQDRQFILSSKKLLLSDSGFYLCAWSVSSREAFFGQGTRLTVV.

This clonotype was observed a few times. This sequence joins TRBV7-9 and TRBJ2-5; 10 nucleotides align to TRBD2. Per germline, CDR1 SEHNR and CDR2 FQNEAQ (reference sequence). J lost 2 bases, V lost 5 bases, and 11 bases had no gene match. The CDR3 loop spans 17 amino acids. The CDR3 DNA sequence: TGTGCCAGCAGCGTGCCGGGACTAGCGATCATTCAAGAGACCCAGTACTTC. Protein product: CASSVPGLAIIQETQYF.

In its sample, this clonotype was seen many times. This chain uses TRBV28 with TRBJ1-1; possible D gene TRBD1, 5 bases. Deletions cut 5 bases from V and 1 base from J, with 11 bases between. The germline V gene encodes CDR1 MDHEN and CDR2 SYDVKM. The CDR3 is 14 residues long. CDR3 in amino acids: CASSPPGKNTEAFF. The CDR3 bases are TGTGCCAGCAGTCCCCCAGGGAAGAACACTGAAGCTTTCTTT.

This clonotype turned up a few times. The V gene is TRBV29-1, the J gene TRBJ2-7; the D call may be TRBD1 or TRBD2 (6 bases each). The CDR3 is made up of 12 amino acids. Per the germline V gene, CDR1 is SQVTM and CDR2 is ANQGSEA. This CDR3 is CRGGCGTYEQYF. In DNA, the CDR3 is TGCAGGGGGGGCTGCGGGACCTACGAGCAGTACTTC.

CDR3 residues: CATSRVSAYEQYF. The CDR3 nucleotides read TGTGCCACCAGCAGGGTTTCCGCCTACGAGCAGTACTTC. This rearrangement joins TRBV15 to TRBJ2-7; D is ambiguous. Germline V gives CDR1 LNHNV, CDR2 YYDKDF (reference sequence). This CDR3 is 13 amino acids long. The V gene lost 3 bases and the J gene lost 2 bases, with 8 bases spanning the gap.

This clonotype was counted many times. This chain joins TRBV6-5 and TRBJ1-2, with D perhaps TRBD1 (5 bases). This CDR3 region has 13 residues. Germline assignment: CDR1 MNHEY and CDR2 SVGAGI. V lost 4 bases and J 6 bases, leaving 12 bases between the germline ends. CDR3 amino acids: CASSSTRVHGYTF. The DNA for the CDR3 is TGTGCCAGCAGTTCGACCAGGGTCCATGGCTACACCTTC.

The sample holds many counts of this clonotype. This chain links TRBV12-3 or TRBV12-4 with TRBJ2-7, with 11 bases lining up with TRBD2. The CDR3 runs 15 residues. The V segment lost 5 bases and the J segment 5 bases; nucleotides outside the gene matches: 8. The CDR3 nucleotides are TGTGCCAGCAGTCCGACTAGCGGGATAACCCACGAGCAGTACTTC. Translation: CASSPTSGITHEQYF.

The CDR3 here is CASSRFMGGTEEYEQYF. The CDR3 DNA sequence: TGTGCCAGCAGCCGCTTTATGGGAGGGACGGAAGAATACGAGCAGTACTTC. The chain uses TRBV12-3 or TRBV12-4 and TRBJ2-7; 7 nucleotides align to TRBD2. Trimming cost V 6 bases and J 4 bases; bases outside gene matches: 18. This CDR3 contains 17 residues.

This clonotype was seen repeatedly, ten times or more. The chain recombines TRBV12-3 or TRBV12-4 with TRBJ1-1; weak D call: TRBD1 (6 bases). The CDR3 is made up of 12 amino acids. V was shortened by 6 bases and J by 11 bases, with 16 bases between the two germline ends. The CDR3 coding sequence is TGTGCCAGCAGGCCGGACAGATTGGCCGCTTTCTTT. This encodes CASRPDRLAAFF.

This sequence joins TRBV20-1 and TRBJ1-2; unclear D gene. V was pared by 3 bases and J by 6 bases, with 11 bases between. CDR1 and CDR2 from the germline V gene are DFQATT and SNEGSKA (reference sequence). The CDR3 loop spans 12 amino acids. CDR3 protein: CSASLAGDGYTF. The DNA of the CDR3 is TGCAGTGCTAGCCTAGCCGGGGATGGCTACACCTTC.

This rearrangement joins TRBV19 to TRBJ2-2, with D perhaps being TRBD1 or TRBD2 (5 bases each). Per germline, CDR1 LNHDA and CDR2 SQIVND (reference sequence). This CDR3 is 15 amino acids long. V lost 6 bases, J lost 4 bases, and 15 bases lay in between. CDR3 sequence (DNA): TGTGCCAGTAGCCTCCGACGGGACCTCACCGGGGAGCTGTTTTTT. It translates to CASSLRRDLTGELFF.

The chain links TRBV12-3 or TRBV12-4 to TRBJ1-4; 9 nucleotides align to TRBD1. The CDR3 consists of 17 residues. J gave up 8 bases and V 3 bases, and 13 bases lay outside the gene matches. The CDR3 is CASSFFQDGTGLEKLFF. CDR3 in DNA: TGTGCCAGCAGTTTTTTTCAGGACGGGACAGGGCTCGAAAAACTGTTTTTT.

This clonotype was observed at least ten times. The genes are TRBV27 and TRBJ1-2; D ambiguous. CDR1 and CDR2 (germline): MNHEY, SMNVEV (reference sequence). Trimming left V 2 bases short and J 4 bases short, with 11 bases between. The CDR3 totals 14 residues. The CDR3 sequence: CASSLRQTSYGYTF. CDR3 in DNA: TGTGCCAGCAGTTTAAGGCAGACTTCCTATGGCTACACCTTC.

Many counts were recorded for this clonotype. This chain uses TRBV2 with TRBJ2-2, with D tentatively TRBD1 or TRBD2 (7 bases each). V was pared by 6 bases and J by 3 bases, with 14 bases between. Germline V gene data show CDR1 as SNHLY and CDR2 as FYNNEI. The CDR3 loop spans 15 amino acids. Here the CDR3 DNA reads TGTGCCAGCAGGGGAGGGACAGCCGACACCGGGGAGCTGTTTTTT. Translating it yields CASRGGTADTGELFF.